The following is a T cell receptor (beta chain) sequence with its context. TCRdb's table, derived via immunoSEQ multiplex PCR, lists solely in-frame clones and lacks some. The sample lists about 160,000 clones, more than 70% occurring once. Deletions cut 2 bases from V and 1 base from J, with 9 bases between. The CDR3 length is 14 residues. In germline, CDR1 is SEHNR, CDR2 FQNEAQ (reference sequence). The sample comes from a study of T cell responses to AZD1222 COVID-19 vaccine. The sequencing used peripheral blood, collected on day 0 of AZD1222 vaccination. This TCR was sampled from an adult in good health. This sequence joins TRBV7-9 and TRBJ2-7, with D hard to call. The CDR3 DNA sequence: TGTGCCAGCAGCTTACGGCAGGATTCCTACGAGCAGTACTTC. It is translated as CASSLRQDSYEQYF.